This paragraph reports one T cell receptor (beta chain). The sample originates from a study of blood T cell repertoires in COVID-19. Sequenced by immunoSEQ multiplex PCR; TCRdb stores in-frame clones only, minus some. The table records fewer than 350,000 clones, about 85% of them present only once. Residents of 20 to 25 US areas, aged 18 to 89 years, made up the participants. The sequence derives from a woman aged 50 to 60 who had recovered from COVID-19. The sequenced sample consisted of PBMCs or T cells enriched from blood (not recorded which).

The CDR3 nucleotides are TGTGCCACCAGGGAGGGGTGGGACCCTAGCACAGATACGCAGTATTTT. Translated: CATREGWDPSTDTQYF. The rearrangement links TRBV24-1 to TRBJ2-3; weak D call: TRBD2 (6 bases). The V gene's germline CDR1 is KGHDR and CDR2 SFDVKD. The V end was cut by 7 bases, the J end by 0 bases, with 16 bases between. The CDR3 totals 16 residues.